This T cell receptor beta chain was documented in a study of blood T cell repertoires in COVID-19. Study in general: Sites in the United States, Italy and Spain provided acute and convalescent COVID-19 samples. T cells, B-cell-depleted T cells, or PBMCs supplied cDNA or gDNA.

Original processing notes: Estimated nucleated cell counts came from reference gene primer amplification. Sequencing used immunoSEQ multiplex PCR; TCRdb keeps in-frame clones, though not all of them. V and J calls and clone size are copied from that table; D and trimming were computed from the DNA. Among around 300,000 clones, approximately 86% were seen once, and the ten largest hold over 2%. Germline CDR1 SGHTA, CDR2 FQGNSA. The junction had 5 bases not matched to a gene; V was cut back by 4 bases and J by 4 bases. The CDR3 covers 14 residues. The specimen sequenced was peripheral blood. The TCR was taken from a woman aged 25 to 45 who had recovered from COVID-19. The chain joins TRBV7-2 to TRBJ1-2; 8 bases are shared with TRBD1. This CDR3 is CASSSDRDVYGYTF. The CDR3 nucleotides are TGTGCCAGCAGCTCGGACAGGGACGTCTATGGCTACACCTTC.